The next 11 T cell receptor beta chains were all read from a single sample in a study of memory CD4+ T cells and cytomegalovirus serostatus. Single viable CD3+CD4+CD8-CD45RO+ cells were sorted as the memory CD4+ T cells. Here immunoSEQ multiplex PCR was the method, and the copy in TCRdb shows in-frame clones only, minus some. Seen here are about 92,000 clones, over 70% observed once, and the top ten hold approximately 4%. Sequences were obtained from memory CD4+ T cells from blood. These receptor sequences come from an adult in good health and CMV-seropositive.

This chain uses TRBV19 with TRBJ2-7; D gene ambiguous. Germline V gene data show CDR1 as LNHDA and CDR2 as SQIVND (reference sequence). The V gene lost 3 bases and the J gene lost 0 bases, with 18 bases spanning the gap. The CDR3 contains 17 residues. The CDR3, as DNA: TGTGCCAGTAGTATTGGGGATGGACGGTTCAACTCCTACGAGCAGTACTTC. Protein sequence: CASSIGDGRFNSYEQYF. Based on the CDR3 plus reference TRBV19 and TRBJ2-7, the full variable domain is DGGITQSPKYLFRKEGQNVTLSCEQNLNHDAMYWYRQDPGQGLRLIYYSQIVNDFQKGDIAEGYSVSREKKESFPLTVTSAQKNPTAFYLCASSIGDGRFNSYEQYFGPGTRLTVT.

The chain couples TRBV9 to TRBJ2-5, with D perhaps TRBD2 (5 bases). CDR1 is SGDLS and CDR2 is YYNGEE in the germline V gene. The CDR3 contains 15 residues. V lost 0 bases and J 5 bases, leaving 14 bases between the germline ends. This CDR3 is CASSVGMREGETQYF. In nucleotides, the CDR3 is TGTGCCAGCAGCGTAGGGATGAGGGAAGGGGAGACCCAGTACTTC. The variable domain in full, completed from reference TRBV9 and TRBJ2-5, reads DSGVTQTPKHLITATGQRVTLRCSPRSGDLSVYWYQQSLDQGLQFLIQYYNGEERAKGNILERFSAQQFPDLHSELNLSSLELGDSALYFCASSVGMREGETQYFGPGTRLLVL.

V and J are TRBV6-1 and TRBJ2-1; D unresolved. The CDR3 consists of 15 residues. Trimming left V 7 bases short and J 3 bases short, with 16 bases between. CDR1 is MNHNS and CDR2 is SASEGT in the germline V gene. CDR3 amino acids: CASKGPSLHYNEQFF. DNA of the CDR3: TGTGCCAGCAAAGGGCCTTCACTTCACTACAATGAGCAGTTCTTC.

V and J are TRBV6-5 and TRBJ2-7; 9 bases line up with TRBD2. The CDR3 is 14 residues long. Germline CDR1 reads MNHEY; CDR2 reads SVGAGI. J gave up 5 bases and V 4 bases, and 6 bases lay outside the gene matches. The chain's CDR3 is CASSFIAGENEQYF. The DNA of the CDR3 is TGTGCCAGCAGTTTCATAGCGGGAGAAAACGAGCAGTACTTC.

The chain carries TRBV5-1 and TRBJ1-2; tentative D call: TRBD1 (5 bases). V lost 3 bases, J lost 3 bases, and 9 bases lay in between. The CDR3 has 13 residues. CDR1 is SGHRS and CDR2 is YFSETQ in the germline V gene. The CDR3 loop is CASSSQVYYGYTF. The CDR3 coding sequence is TGCGCCAGCAGCTCACAGGTTTACTATGGCTACACCTTC.

The chain employs TRBV15 and TRBJ2-1, with D maybe TRBD1 (7 bases). Trimming pared 3 bases from V and 1 base from J, leaving 13 bases between. Looked up from germline, CDR1 is LNHNV and CDR2 is YYDKDF (reference sequence). CDR3 length: 16 residues. In DNA form, the CDR3 reads TGTGCCACCAGCAGGGAGGGGGCAGTATCCTACAATGAGCAGTTCTTC. Its protein product is CATSREGAVSYNEQFF. Full variable domain (missing parts from reference TRBV15 and TRBJ2-1): DAMVIQNPRYQVTQFGKPVTLSCSQTLNHNVMYWYQQKSSQAPKLLFHYYDKDFNNEADTPDNFQSRRPNTSFCFLDIRSPGLGDTAMYLCATSREGAVSYNEQFFGPGTRLTVL.

This clone has a handful of counts. The CDR3 DNA is TGTGCCTGGAGTAAGACCGTACTACGGGAGCAGTACTTC. Translation gives CAWSKTVLREQYF. The rearrangement uses TRBV30 and TRBJ2-7; no firm D call. The CDR3 has 13 residues. Per the germline V gene, CDR1 is GTSNPN and CDR2 is SVGIG (reference sequence). With 2 bases removed from V and 7 bases from J, the gap between germline ends came to 15 bases.

The gene calls are TRBV5-1 and TRBJ1-3; tentative D call: TRBD1 (5 bases). Germline CDR1 reads SGHRS; CDR2 reads YFSETQ. V gave up 2 bases and J gave up 3 bases, with 12 bases separating them. This CDR3 comprises 15 residues. CDR3 region: CASSFGQRGGNTIYF. In nucleotides, the CDR3 is TGCGCCAGCAGCTTTGGTCAGAGGGGTGGAAACACCATATATTTT.

The J gene is TRBJ2-5, the V gene TRBV7-6; 11 bases are shared with TRBD2. This CDR3 spans 17 amino acids. The germline V gene encodes CDR1 SGHVS and CDR2 FNYEAQ. Trimming removed 1 base from V and 5 bases from J; junction bases left unmatched: 9. CDR3 nucleotide sequence: TGTGCCAGCAGCTTAGAGGTAGCGGGAGGGCCTTGGGAGACCCAGTACTTC. This codes for CASSLEVAGGPWETQYF.

This clone was detected only once. The chain recombines TRBV19 with TRBJ1-4; D gene ambiguous. This CDR3 has 14 amino acids. The germline V and J ends were trimmed by 7 bases and 2 bases, with 11 bases remaining between them. Per the germline V gene, CDR1 is LNHDA and CDR2 is SQIVND (reference sequence). Written as DNA, the CDR3 is TGTGCCAGTAATCGGGTTACGACTAATGAAAAACTGTTTTTT. Residues: CASNRVTTNEKLFF.

The V and J genes are TRBV6-1 and TRBJ1-2; D remains ambiguous. Germline loops: CDR1 MNHNS, CDR2 SASEGT. The CDR3 consists of 15 residues. With 4 bases removed from V and 8 bases from J, the gap between germline ends came to 20 bases. The CDR3 loop reads CASSAHHLEPRGYTF. The DNA of the CDR3 is TGTGCCAGCAGTGCCCACCACTTAGAACCGCGGGGCTACACCTTC.